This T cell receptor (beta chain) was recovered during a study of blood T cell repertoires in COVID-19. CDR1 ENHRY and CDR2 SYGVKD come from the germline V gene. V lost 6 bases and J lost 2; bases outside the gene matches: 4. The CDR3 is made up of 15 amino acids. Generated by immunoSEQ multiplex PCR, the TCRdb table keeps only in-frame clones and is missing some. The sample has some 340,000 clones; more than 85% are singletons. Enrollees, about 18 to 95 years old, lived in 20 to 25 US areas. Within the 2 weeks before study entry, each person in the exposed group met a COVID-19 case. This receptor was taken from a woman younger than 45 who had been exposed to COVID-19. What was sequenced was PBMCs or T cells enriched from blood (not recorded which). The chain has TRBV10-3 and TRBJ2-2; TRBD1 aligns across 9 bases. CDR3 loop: CAISMGQGNTGELFF. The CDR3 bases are TGTGCCATCAGCATGGGACAGGGCAACACCGGGGAGCTGTTTTTT.